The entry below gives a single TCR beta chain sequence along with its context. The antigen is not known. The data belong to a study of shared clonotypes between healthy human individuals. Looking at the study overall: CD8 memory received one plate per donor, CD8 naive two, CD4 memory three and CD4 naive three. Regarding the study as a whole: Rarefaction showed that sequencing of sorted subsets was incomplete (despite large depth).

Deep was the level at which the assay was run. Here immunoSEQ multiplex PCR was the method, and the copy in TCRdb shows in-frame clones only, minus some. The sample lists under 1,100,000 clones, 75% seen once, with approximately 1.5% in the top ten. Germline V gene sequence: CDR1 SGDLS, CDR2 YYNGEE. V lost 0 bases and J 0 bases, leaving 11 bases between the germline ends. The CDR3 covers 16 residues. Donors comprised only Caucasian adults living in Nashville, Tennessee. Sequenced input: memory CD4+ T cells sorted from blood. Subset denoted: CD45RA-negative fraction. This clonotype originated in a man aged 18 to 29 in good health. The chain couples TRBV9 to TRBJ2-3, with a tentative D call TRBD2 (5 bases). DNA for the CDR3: TGTGCCAGCAGCGTAGGGGTAGCGTCTAGCACAGATACGCAGTATTTT. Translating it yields CASSVGVASSTDTQYF.